Shown below are 13 T cell receptor beta chains from a single sample sequenced in a study of shared clonotypes between healthy human individuals. Produced via immunoSEQ multiplex PCR; TCRdb's table is partial and in-frame only. This sample carries about 580,000 clones, about 98% of them seen once, and the ten largest clones take more than 0.3%. Naivety among CD8 cells was defined by CD45RO negativity and positive CCR7 selection, thereby excluding terminally differentiated effector memory CD45RA+ cells. Sequenced material: naive CD8+ T cells sorted from blood. The receptors here all came from a man aged 25-45 years in good health.

The DNA for the CDR3 is TGTGCCAGCACCCAACCCGGAGGGTTCGGAGATACGCAGTATTTT. This sequence encodes CASTQPGGFGDTQYF. V and J are TRBV9 and TRBJ2-3; possible D gene TRBD2, 6 bases. V dropped 6 bases and J dropped 5 bases, with 19 bases sitting between them. Per the germline V gene, CDR1 is SGDLS and CDR2 is YYNGEE. CDR3 length: 15 residues.

J is TRBJ2-3 and V is TRBV7-3, with TRBD2 matching over 12 bases. Germline CDR1 reads SGHTA; CDR2 reads FQGTGA. This CDR3 is 18 amino acids long. The trim removed 1 base at V and 4 bases at J, leaving 9 bases unmatched. The CDR3 sequence: CASSLIHSSGRGSDTQYF. Here the CDR3 DNA reads TGTGCCAGCAGCTTAATCCACTCTAGCGGGAGGGGATCAGATACGCAGTATTTT.

The genes are TRBV29-1 and TRBJ2-1; TRBD2 agrees at 13 bases. The germline CDR1 and CDR2 sequences are SQVTM and ANQGSEA. J lost 2 bases, V lost 4 bases, and 8 bases had no gene match. The CDR3 is 17 amino acids. For the CDR3, the DNA is TGCAGCGTTGTCGGGACTAGCGGGAAAGGGGCCTACAATGAGCAGTTCTTC. It is translated as CSVVGTSGKGAYNEQFF.

The chain has TRBV11-2 and TRBJ2-1; the match to TRBD2 covers 9 bases. CDR1 is SGHAT, CDR2 FQNNGV, per germline. J was trimmed by 7 bases and V by 1 base; bases with no gene match: 5. The CDR3 runs to 15 residues. This chain's CDR3 is CASSLVSGSRNEQFF. DNA for the CDR3: TGTGCCAGCAGCTTAGTTAGCGGGAGTCGGAATGAGCAGTTCTTC.

The chain recombines TRBV7-6 with TRBJ2-6; weak D call: TRBD1 (6 bases). The germline V gene encodes CDR1 SGHVS and CDR2 FNYEAQ. This CDR3 region has 15 residues. Trimming shortened V by 5 bases and J by 4 bases, and 12 bases separated the two germline ends. CDR3 sequence reads: CASSLGQHGANVLTF. Here the CDR3 DNA reads TGTGCCAGCAGCCTTGGACAGCACGGGGCCAACGTCCTGACTTTC.

This clone was recorded once. The chain is built from TRBV7-7 and TRBJ2-1, with 8 positions matching TRBD2. V lost 4 bases, J lost 0 bases, and 2 bases stayed unmatched. The CDR3 spans 15 residues. CDR1 is SSHAT and CDR2 is FNYEAQ in the germline V gene (reference sequence). CDR3 loop: CASSSGRASYNEQFF. The CDR3 DNA reads as TGTGCCAGCAGCTCCGGGAGGGCCTCCTACAATGAGCAGTTCTTC. The full variable domain, rest sourced from reference TRBV7-7 and TRBJ2-1, is GAGVSQSPRYKVTKRGQDVTLRCDPISSHATLYWYQQALGQGPEFLTYFNYEAQPDKSGLPSDRFSAERPEGSISTLTIQRTEQRDSAMYRCASSSGRASYNEQFFGPGTRLTVL.

The V call is TRBV19, the J call TRBJ2-7; the D is unclear. The V gene's germline CDR1 is LNHDA and CDR2 SQIVND (reference sequence). V shed 1 base and J shed 0 bases, with 10 bases lying between them. The CDR3 spans 15 residues. The CDR3 bases are TGTGCCAGTAGTATAGGGTCAGAGAGCTCCTACGAGCAGTACTTC. The encoded protein is CASSIGSESSYEQYF.

The chain joins TRBV7-9 to TRBJ2-7; TRBD1 aligns across 9 bases. The J segment lost 2 bases and the V segment lost 5 bases, leaving 4 bases of the junction unmatched. This CDR3 spans 14 amino acids. Germline V gene data show CDR1 as SEHNR and CDR2 as FQNEAQ (reference sequence). For the CDR3, the DNA is TGTGCCAGCAGCCGACAGGGGGGTGCCTACGAGCAGTACTTC. Amino acid sequence: CASSRQGGAYEQYF.

The chain employs TRBV7-9 and TRBJ1-5; 11 positions match TRBD1. This CDR3 is 19 amino acids long. In germline, CDR1 is SEHNR, CDR2 FQNEAQ (reference sequence). Unmatched junction bases numbered 16, after V lost 6 bases and J lost 3 bases. CDR3 coding DNA: TGTGCCAGCAGTCGATCTGGAGGGACAGGGGGTTCCAACAATCAGCCCCAGCATTTT. It specifies CASSRSGGTGGSNNQPQHF.

The gene calls are TRBV27 and TRBJ2-7, with 8 nucleotides matching TRBD1. Germline V gives CDR1 MNHEY, CDR2 SMNVEV (reference sequence). J was trimmed by 3 bases and V by 0 bases; bases with no gene match: 4. CDR3 length: 15 amino acids. The DNA of the CDR3 is TGTGCCAGCAGTTTATCGACAGGGGCCGACTACGAGCAGTACTTC. The encoded protein is CASSLSTGADYEQYF.

The chain recombines TRBV5-4 with TRBJ2-5, with 7 bases identical to TRBD1. V shed 0 bases, J shed 2 bases, and the junction held 4 bases outside the gene matches. The CDR3 consists of 15 residues. Germline-derived CDR1 and CDR2 are SGHNT and YYREEE (reference sequence). The CDR3 DNA reads TGTGCCAGCAGCTTGGCCTACAGGGGACAAGAGACCCAGTACTTC. This codes for CASSLAYRGQETQYF.

The V call is TRBV27, the J call TRBJ2-1, with D tentatively TRBD1 (5 bases). Looked up from germline, CDR1 is MNHEY and CDR2 is SMNVEV (reference sequence). The CDR3 runs to 12 residues. V gave up 6 bases and J gave up 10 bases, with 13 bases separating them. In DNA form, the CDR3 reads TGTGCCAGCAGCCAAGGGGCAGGGGAGCAGTTCTTC. Its translation: CASSQGAGEQFF.

V gene TRBV2 combines with J gene TRBJ2-7; the D gene is possibly TRBD1 (5 bases). CDR3 length: 15 residues. V was trimmed by 2 bases and J by 2 bases, leaving 13 bases between them. The germline V gene has CDR1 SNHLY and CDR2 FYNNEI. The CDR3 nucleotides read TGTGCCAGCAGTGAAAGGGGCCGTAAGGCCTACGAGCAGTACTTC. Its translation: CASSERGRKAYEQYF.